The 15 T cell receptor beta chains below were found in one sample sequenced in a study of blood T cell repertoires in COVID-19. The protocol was immunoSEQ multiplex PCR, while the TCRdb copy is restricted to in-frame clones and leaves out a portion. The table has around 130,000 clones, approximately 79% seen once. Sample: PBMCs or T cells enriched from blood (not recorded which). Receptor source: a man aged 35 to 55 with acute COVID-19.

This CDR3 reads CASSEGQNYEQYF. The CDR3 bases are TGCGCCAGCAGTGAGGGGCAGAACTACGAGCAGTACTTC. The rearrangement links TRBV10-1 to TRBJ2-7; D is uncertain. The CDR3 is 13 residues long. Germline loops: CDR1 WNHNN, CDR2 SYGVQD (reference sequence). V lost 2 bases and J lost 3, with 8 bases in between.

The genes are TRBV28 and TRBJ1-1; 11 bases line up with TRBD1. The germline gives CDR1 MDHEN, CDR2 SYDVKM. The CDR3 totals 16 residues. J was trimmed by 5 bases and V by 6 bases; bases with no gene match: 11. The CDR3 spells CASSWTGGAGRTEAFF. DNA for the CDR3: TGTGCCAGCAGCTGGACAGGGGGCGCCGGAAGGACTGAAGCTTTCTTT.

With regard to this clone: At the DNA level, this CDR3 is encoded by other sequences in the same sample as well. V and J are TRBV10-3 and TRBJ2-7; 9 nucleotides match TRBD1. Germline V gene lookup returns CDR1 ENHRY and CDR2 SYGVKD. V lost 1 base and J lost 5; bases outside the gene matches: 3. The CDR3 contains 14 residues. The CDR3 is CAISEWGQGNEQYF. The CDR3 bases are TGTGCCATCAGTGAGTGGGGACAGGGCAACGAGCAGTACTTC.

The chain employs TRBV12-5 and TRBJ1-1, with D possibly TRBD1 on 5 matching bases. This CDR3 is 14 amino acids long. The V gene lost 2 bases and the J gene lost 4 bases, with 11 bases spanning the gap. Germline lookup yields CDR1 LGHNT and CDR2 FRNRAP. CDR3 sequence reads: CASGLYSGGTEAFF. CDR3 DNA: TGTGCTAGTGGTTTGTACTCGGGGGGCACTGAAGCTTTCTTT.

This clone was counted once. The CDR3 DNA reads as TGTGCCAGCAGCTTAGGGCATAATCAGCCCCAGCATTTT. Its translation: CASSLGHNQPQHF. This chain links TRBV7-8 with TRBJ1-5; the D is unclear. Germline CDR1 and CDR2: SGHVS and FQNEAQ. The CDR3 runs to 13 residues. Deletions cut 1 base from V and 4 bases from J, with 5 bases between.

This clone was recorded once. The rearrangement joins TRBV27 to TRBJ2-7; D perhaps matches TRBD2 (6 bases). Germline CDR1 reads MNHEY; CDR2 reads SMNVEV (reference sequence). The CDR3 spans 14 residues. The V end lost 2 bases, the J end lost 3 bases, and 11 bases lay between the germline ends. CDR3 protein: CASSLGLGGYEQYF. CDR3 nucleotide sequence: TGTGCCAGCAGTTTAGGGCTGGGGGGCTACGAGCAGTACTTC.

The chain joins TRBV28 to TRBJ2-7, with TRBD1 identical over 8 bases. V lost 4 bases, J lost 4 bases, and 3 bases stayed unmatched. CDR3 size: 13 residues. Germline CDR1 is MDHEN and CDR2 is SYDVKM. The CDR3 coding sequence is TGTGCCAGCAGTTCGGGACAGGATTACGAGCAGTACTTC. Its protein is CASSSGQDYEQYF.

The CDR3 DNA follows: TGTGCCAGCACTGTCGGCGGGAGTAGGGCCAATGAGCAGTTCTTC. This gives the protein CASTVGGSRANEQFF. J is TRBJ2-1 and V is TRBV9, with 7 bases fitting TRBD2. The length of the CDR3 is 15 residues. The V segment lost 6 bases and the J segment 6 bases; nucleotides outside the gene matches: 12. The germline CDR1 and CDR2 sequences are SGDLS and YYNGEE.

The chain carries TRBV7-6 and TRBJ2-2; possibly TRBD2 for D (5 bases). The V end was cut by 5 bases, the J end by 7 bases, with 11 bases between. The CDR3 runs 13 residues. Germline values: CDR1 SGHVS, CDR2 FNYEAQ. The CDR3 nucleotides read TGTGCCAGCAGCCCCCGAGAGGGCGGGGAGCTGTTTTTT. Its translation: CASSPREGGELFF.

This clone was detected once. The chain uses TRBV5-1 and TRBJ1-3; D gene unclear. Germline V gene sequence: CDR1 SGHRS, CDR2 YFSETQ. The CDR3 runs to 14 residues. V was trimmed by 9 bases and J by 0 bases, leaving 13 bases between them. DNA for the CDR3: TGCGCCACCTCCTCGGGGTCCTCTGGAAACACCATATATTTT. Translating gives CATSSGSSGNTIYF.

The chain combines TRBV27 with TRBJ1-5; 7 nucleotides agree with TRBD1. CDR1 is MNHEY, CDR2 SMNVEV, per germline (reference sequence). This CDR3 has 15 residues. V shed 8 bases, J shed 3 bases, and the junction held 10 bases outside the gene matches. The CDR3 bases are TGTGCCAGCTGTGACAGGGCCTTCTCCAATCAGCCCCAGCATTTT. This encodes CASCDRAFSNQPQHF.

The rearrangement links TRBV14 to TRBJ2-2; a weak D match, TRBD1 (5 bases). Germline CDR1 reads SGHDN; CDR2 reads FVKESK. The CDR3 is 15 amino acids. Trimming stripped 0 bases from V and 7 bases from J, with 12 bases between. In DNA form, the CDR3 reads TGTGCCAGCAGCCAAGATCTTGGGGCATACGGGGAGCTGTTTTTT. The encoded protein is CASSQDLGAYGELFF.

The chain employs TRBV5-4 and TRBJ1-3, with 8 bases matching TRBD1. CDR1 SGHNT and CDR2 YYREEE come from the germline V gene (reference sequence). V lost 0 bases and J lost 4; bases outside the gene matches: 3. This CDR3 spans 15 amino acids. The chain's CDR3 is CASSLGTGNGNTIYF. For the CDR3, the DNA is TGTGCCAGCAGCTTGGGGACAGGGAACGGAAACACCATATATTTT.

This clone was seen only once. The chain combines TRBV29-1 with TRBJ2-7; 9 bases agree with TRBD1. The CDR3 is 14 amino acids. In germline, CDR1 is SQVTM, CDR2 ANQGSEA. The trim removed 7 bases at V and 6 bases at J, leaving 13 bases unmatched. CDR3 nucleotide sequence: TGCAGCGGATCAGACAGGGGGAGTGGGGGCGAGCAGTACTTC. Translation gives CSGSDRGSGGEQYF.

The sample holds a few counts of this clone. V and J are TRBV7-9 and TRBJ2-6, with 7 bases aligning to TRBD1. Germline V gives CDR1 SEHNR, CDR2 FQNEAQ (reference sequence). This CDR3 contains 18 residues. V lost 1 base and J lost 0; bases outside the gene matches: 6. CDR3 loop: CASSLGGDSLSGANVLTF. The DNA for the CDR3 is TGTGCCAGCAGCTTAGGTGGGGACAGCCTCTCTGGGGCCAACGTCCTGACTTTC.